These T cell receptor beta chains were read from a single sample in a study of early T cells in non-severe SARS-CoV-2 infection. Via MiXCR, TCRdb re-called the 5' RACE reads, giving one row per CDR3 protein. Here the sample spans over 30,000 distinct CDR3 sequences, 6% to 9.5% being singletons. The sequences come from whole blood, collected at baseline. The receptor set was obtained from an adult who was a healthcare worker with PCR-confirmed SARS-CoV-2 infection or an uninfected control (not recorded which). The CDR3 runs from the conserved cysteine through the conserved F or W. A D gene is named only where the DNA matches it firmly. Clone size is given for some rows only: seen once, a few or many times, or a class if the clone is expanded.

>TRBJ1-1|TRBV28|NA|NA
CASSLEGGRTEAFF
TGTGCCAGCAGTTTGGAGGGCGGGAGGACTGAAGCTTTCTTT
>TRBJ2-7|TRBV20-1|NA|few
CSARDFEGSYEQYF
TGCAGTGCTAGAGATTTTGAGGGCTCCTACGAGCAGTACTTC
>TRBJ2-7|TRBV7-2|TRBD2|few
CASSLVAGAASYEQYF
TGTGCCAGCAGCTTGGTAGCGGGGGCCGCTTCCTACGAGCAGTACTTC
>TRBJ1-4|TRBV3-1|NA|few
CASSQDLLAATNEKLFF
TGTGCCAGCAGCCAAGATCTCCTGGCTGCAACTAATGAAAAACTGTTTTTT
>TRBJ2-1|TRBV9|TRBD1|NA
CASSVGAGTDNNEQFF
TGTGCCAGCAGCGTAGGAGCCGGGACAGACAACAATGAGCAGTTCTTC
>TRBJ2-7|TRBV7-2|NA|NA
CASSLAGMGYEQYF
TGTGCCAGCAGCTTAGCAGGGATGGGTTACGAGCAGTACTTC
>TRBJ1-2|TRBV5-1|NA|many
CASSDTGGPYGYTF
TGCGCCAGCAGTGACACCGGAGGGCCCTATGGCTACACCTTC
>TRBJ1-2|TRBV18|NA|NA
CASSPKGDNYGYTF
TGTGCCAGCTCACCGAAGGGAGATAACTATGGCTACACCTTC
>TRBJ2-1|TRBV3-1|TRBD2|NA
CASSFGGAYNEQFF
TGTGCCAGCAGCTTCGGGGGGGCCTACAATGAGCAGTTCTTC
>TRBJ1-5|TRBV24-1|TRBD1|few
CATSDTKDRGQPQHF
TGTGCCACCAGTGACACGAAGGACAGGGGGCAGCCCCAGCATTTT
>TRBJ1-2|TRBV27|NA|NA
CASSFGPSYGYTF
TGTGCCAGCAGTTTCGGGCCGAGCTATGGCTACACCTTC
>TRBJ2-1|TRBV5-1|TRBD2|many
CASSAAKTSGGSEQFF
TGCGCCAGCAGCGCGGCGAAGACTAGCGGTGGAAGTGAGCAGTTCTTC
>TRBJ2-1|TRBV6-4|NA|few
CASSDGDHNEQFF
TGTGCCAGCAGTGACGGGGACCACAATGAGCAGTTCTTC
>TRBJ2-1|TRBV6-4|TRBD2|many
CASSDTSGGYNEQFF
TGTGCCAGCAGTGACACTAGCGGGGGCTACAATGAGCAGTTCTTC
>TRBJ2-7|TRBV2|NA|many
CASRELSSYEQYF
TGTGCCAGCAGAGAGTTAAGCTCCTACGAGCAGTACTTC
>TRBJ1-5|TRBV24-1|TRBD1|few
CATSDNSDRINQPQHF
TGTGCCACCAGTGATAACTCGGACAGGATAAATCAGCCCCAGCATTTT
>TRBJ1-3|TRBV18|TRBD1|NA
CASSPGTGSGNTIYF
TGTGCCAGCTCACCAGGGACAGGCTCTGGAAACACCATATATTTT
>TRBJ2-5|TRBV5-3|TRBD2|few
CARSCERGHRETQYF
TGTGCCAGAAGCTGCGAGCGGGGGCATCGGGAGACCCAGTACTTC
>TRBJ1-1|TRBV7-9|TRBD1|few
CASSRQGPNTEAFF
TGTGCCAGCAGCCGACAGGGGCCGAACACTGAAGCTTTCTTT
>TRBJ1-6|TRBV3-1|NA|many
CASSQDGRVGSPLHF
TGTGCCAGCAGCCAAGACGGGAGGGTCGGGTCACCCCTCCACTTT
>TRBJ1-5|TRBV20-1|TRBD1|many
CSARGTGHNQPQHF
TGCAGTGCTAGAGGGACAGGGCACAATCAGCCCCAGCATTTT
>TRBJ2-2|TRBV5-5|TRBD1|many
CASSVGQGPGELFF
TGTGCCAGCAGCGTAGGACAGGGTCCCGGGGAGCTGTTTTTT
>TRBJ1-6|TRBV20-1|TRBD1|many
CSASAGGLYNSPLHF
TGCAGTGCTAGCGCAGGGGGACTCTATAATTCACCCCTCCACTTT
>TRBJ1-2|TRBV6-5|TRBD1|many
CASSYSGSQGGGYTF
TGTGCCAGCAGTTACTCGGGCTCACAGGGGGGCGGCTACACCTTC
>TRBJ2-7|TRBV20-1|TRBD1|many
CSARPPLTTGDEQYF
TGCAGTGCTAGACCCCCCCTCACTACAGGGGACGAGCAGTACTTC
>TRBJ2-7|TRBV20-1|TRBD1|NA
CSAIRKDRPGTGGEQYF
TGCAGTGCCATAAGGAAGGACCGTCCCGGGACAGGGGGCGAGCAGTACTTC
>TRBJ2-6|TRBV7-9|TRBD1|many
CASSLGTGFMGAGANVLTF
TGTGCCAGCAGCTTGGGGACAGGCTTCATGGGCGCTGGGGCCAACGTCCTGACTTTC
>TRBJ2-3|TRBV27|NA|few
CASSLSSTDTQYF
TGTGCCAGCAGTTTATCAAGCACAGATACGCAGTATTTT